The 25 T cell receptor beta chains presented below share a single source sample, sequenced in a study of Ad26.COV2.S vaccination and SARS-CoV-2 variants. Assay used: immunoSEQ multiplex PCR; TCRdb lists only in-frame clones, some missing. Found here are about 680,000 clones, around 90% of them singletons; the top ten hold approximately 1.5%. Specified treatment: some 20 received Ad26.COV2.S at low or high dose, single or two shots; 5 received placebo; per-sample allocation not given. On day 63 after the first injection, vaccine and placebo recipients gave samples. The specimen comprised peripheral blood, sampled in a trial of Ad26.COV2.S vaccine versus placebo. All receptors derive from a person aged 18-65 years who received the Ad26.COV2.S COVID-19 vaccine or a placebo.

DNA of the CDR3: TGTGCCAGCACTCTCATCCCGGGACTAGCAGCCAATGAGCAGTTCTTC. Its translation: CASTLIPGLAANEQFF. This chain connects TRBV7-2 to TRBJ2-1; 9 bases are shared with TRBD2. Germline CDR1 reads SGHTA; CDR2 reads FQGNSA. V shed 7 bases and J 6 bases; nucleotides not matched to a gene: 13. This CDR3 spans 16 amino acids.

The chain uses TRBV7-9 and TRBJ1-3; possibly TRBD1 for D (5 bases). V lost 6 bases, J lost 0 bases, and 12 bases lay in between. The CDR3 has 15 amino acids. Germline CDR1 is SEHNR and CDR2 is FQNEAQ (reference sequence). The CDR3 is CASSFGGTSGNTIYF. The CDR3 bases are TGTGCCAGCAGTTTCGGCGGGACCTCTGGAAACACCATATATTTT. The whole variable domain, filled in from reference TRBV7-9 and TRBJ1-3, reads DTGVSQNPRHKITKRGQNVTFRCDPISEHNRLYWYRQTLGQGPEFLTYFQNEAQLEKSRLLSDRFSAERPKGSFSTLEIQRTEQGDSAMYLCASSFGGTSGNTIYFGEGSWLTVV.

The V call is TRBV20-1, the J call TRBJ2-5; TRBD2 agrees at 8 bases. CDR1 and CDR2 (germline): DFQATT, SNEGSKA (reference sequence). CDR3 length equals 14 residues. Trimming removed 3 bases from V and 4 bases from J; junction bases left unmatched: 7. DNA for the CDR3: TGCAGTGCTAGTTCCGGGGGGGCCTTAGAGACCCAGTACTTC. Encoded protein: CSASSGGALETQYF.

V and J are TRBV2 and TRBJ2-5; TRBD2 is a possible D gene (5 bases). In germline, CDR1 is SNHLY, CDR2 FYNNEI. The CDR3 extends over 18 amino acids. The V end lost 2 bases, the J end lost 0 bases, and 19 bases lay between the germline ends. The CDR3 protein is CASSENWADSGYQETQYF. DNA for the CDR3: TGTGCCAGCAGTGAAAATTGGGCAGACTCGGGGTACCAAGAGACCCAGTACTTC. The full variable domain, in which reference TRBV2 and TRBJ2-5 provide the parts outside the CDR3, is EPEVTQTPSHQVTQMGQEVILRCVPISNHLYFYWYRQILGQKVEFLVSFYNNEISEKSEIFDDQFSVERPDGSNFTLKIRSTKLEDSAMYFCASSENWADSGYQETQYFGPGTRLLVL.

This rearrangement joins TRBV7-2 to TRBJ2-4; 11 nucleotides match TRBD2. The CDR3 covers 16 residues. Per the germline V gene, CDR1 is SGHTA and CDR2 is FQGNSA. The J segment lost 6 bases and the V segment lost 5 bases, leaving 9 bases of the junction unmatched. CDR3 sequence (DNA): TGTGCCAGCAGCAATAGCGGGGGGGCTGGTGGAAACATTCAGTACTTC. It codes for CASSNSGGAGGNIQYF. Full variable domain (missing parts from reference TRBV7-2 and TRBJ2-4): GAGVSQSPSNKVTEKGKDVELRCDPISGHTALYWYRQSLGQGLEFLIYFQGNSAPDKSGLPSDRFSAERTGGSVSTLTIQRTQQEDSAVYLCASSNSGGAGGNIQYFGAGTRLSVL.

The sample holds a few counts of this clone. The CDR3: CASSLEAGPGNTIYF. The CDR3 region has the DNA TGTGCCAGCAGCTTAGAAGCAGGCCCTGGAAACACCATATATTTT. The V gene is TRBV7-9, the J gene TRBJ1-3; D ambiguous. CDR1 SEHNR and CDR2 FQNEAQ come from the germline V gene (reference sequence). CDR3 length: 15 amino acids. V lost 1 base and J lost 2, with 9 bases in between.

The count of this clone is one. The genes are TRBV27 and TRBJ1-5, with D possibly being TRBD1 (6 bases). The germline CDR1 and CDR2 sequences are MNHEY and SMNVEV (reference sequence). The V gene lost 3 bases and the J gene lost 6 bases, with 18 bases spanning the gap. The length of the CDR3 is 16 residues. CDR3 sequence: CASSFYAGGAGQPQHF. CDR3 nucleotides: TGTGCCAGCAGTTTCTATGCCGGGGGGGCGGGTCAGCCCCAGCATTTT.

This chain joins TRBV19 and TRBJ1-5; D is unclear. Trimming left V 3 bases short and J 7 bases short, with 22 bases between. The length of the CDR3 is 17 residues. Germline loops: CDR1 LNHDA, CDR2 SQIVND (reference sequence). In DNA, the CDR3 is TGTGCCAGTAGTATCCCGTTTGGGTTTCGTTACCGGCAGCCCCAGCATTTT. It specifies CASSIPFGFRYRQPQHF.

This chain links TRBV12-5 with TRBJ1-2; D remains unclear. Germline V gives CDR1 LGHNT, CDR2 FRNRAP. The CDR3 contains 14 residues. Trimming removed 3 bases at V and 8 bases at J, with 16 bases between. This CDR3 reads CASGFTPLLGGYTF. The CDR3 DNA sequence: TGTGCTAGTGGTTTTACCCCTCTGCTTGGGGGCTACACCTTC.

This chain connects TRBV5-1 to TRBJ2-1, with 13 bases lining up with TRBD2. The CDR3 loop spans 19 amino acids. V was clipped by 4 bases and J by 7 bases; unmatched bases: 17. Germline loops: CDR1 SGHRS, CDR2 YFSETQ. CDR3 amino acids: CASSDPLAGGPSGVNEQFF. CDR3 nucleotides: TGCGCCAGCAGCGATCCACTAGCGGGGGGGCCTTCTGGTGTTAATGAGCAGTTCTTC.

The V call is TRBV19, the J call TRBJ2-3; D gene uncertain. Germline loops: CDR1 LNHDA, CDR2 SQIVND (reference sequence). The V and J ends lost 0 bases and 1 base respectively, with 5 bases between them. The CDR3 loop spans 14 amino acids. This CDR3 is CASSIDVGTDTQYF. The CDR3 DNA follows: TGTGCCAGTAGTATAGATGTAGGCACAGATACGCAGTATTTT.

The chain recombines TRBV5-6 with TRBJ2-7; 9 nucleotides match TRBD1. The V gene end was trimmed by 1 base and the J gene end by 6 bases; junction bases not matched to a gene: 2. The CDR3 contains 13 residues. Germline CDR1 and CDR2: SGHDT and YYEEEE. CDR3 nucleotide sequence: TGTGCCAGCAGCTTGCGGGACAGGGTCGAGCAGTACTTC. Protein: CASSLRDRVEQYF.

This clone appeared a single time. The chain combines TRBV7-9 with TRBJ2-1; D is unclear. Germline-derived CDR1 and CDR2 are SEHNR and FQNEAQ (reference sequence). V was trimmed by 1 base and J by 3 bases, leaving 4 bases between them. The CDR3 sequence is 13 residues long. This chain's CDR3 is CASSLDVYNEQFF. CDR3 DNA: TGTGCCAGCAGCTTAGACGTCTACAATGAGCAGTTCTTC.

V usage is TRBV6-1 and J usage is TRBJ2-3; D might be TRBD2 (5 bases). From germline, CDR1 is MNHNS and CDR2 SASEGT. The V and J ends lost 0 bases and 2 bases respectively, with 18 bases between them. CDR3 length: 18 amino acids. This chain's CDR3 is CASSEAGQMTGYTDTQYF. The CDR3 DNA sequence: TGTGCCAGCAGTGAAGCAGGTCAAATGACGGGGTACACAGATACGCAGTATTTT.

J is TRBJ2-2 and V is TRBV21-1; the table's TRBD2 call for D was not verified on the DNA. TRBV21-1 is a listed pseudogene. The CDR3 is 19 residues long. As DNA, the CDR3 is TGTGCCAGCAGCAAATCAATTCCCCGACTAGCGGGAGATACCGGGGAGCTGTTTTTT. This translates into CASSKSIPRLAGDTGELFF.

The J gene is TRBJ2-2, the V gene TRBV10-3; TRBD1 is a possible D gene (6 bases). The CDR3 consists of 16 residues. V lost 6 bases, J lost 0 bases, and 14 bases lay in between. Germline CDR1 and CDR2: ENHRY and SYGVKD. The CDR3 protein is CAIRAARGANTGELFF. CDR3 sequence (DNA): TGTGCCATCAGGGCGGCCAGGGGCGCGAACACCGGGGAGCTGTTTTTT.

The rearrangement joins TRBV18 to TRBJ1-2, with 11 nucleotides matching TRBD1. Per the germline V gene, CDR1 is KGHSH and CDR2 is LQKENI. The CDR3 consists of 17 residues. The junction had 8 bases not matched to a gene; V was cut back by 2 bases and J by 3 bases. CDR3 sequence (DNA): TGTGCCAGCTCACCAGGACAGGGGGCCGGCGCAGACTATGGCTACACCTTC. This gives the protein CASSPGQGAGADYGYTF.

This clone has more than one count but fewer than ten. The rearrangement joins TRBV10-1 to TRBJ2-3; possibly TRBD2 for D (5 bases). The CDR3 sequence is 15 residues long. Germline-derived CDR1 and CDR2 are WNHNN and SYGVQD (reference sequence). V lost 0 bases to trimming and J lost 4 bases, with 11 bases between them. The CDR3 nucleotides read TGCGCCAGCAGTGAGTCGATTAGCGCTGCAGATACGCAGTATTTT. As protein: CASSESISAADTQYF.

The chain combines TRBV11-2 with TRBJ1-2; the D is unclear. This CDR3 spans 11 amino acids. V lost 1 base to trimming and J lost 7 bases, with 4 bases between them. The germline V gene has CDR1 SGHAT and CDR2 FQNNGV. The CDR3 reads CASSLGSGYTF. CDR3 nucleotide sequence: TGTGCCAGCAGCTTAGGTAGTGGCTACACCTTC.

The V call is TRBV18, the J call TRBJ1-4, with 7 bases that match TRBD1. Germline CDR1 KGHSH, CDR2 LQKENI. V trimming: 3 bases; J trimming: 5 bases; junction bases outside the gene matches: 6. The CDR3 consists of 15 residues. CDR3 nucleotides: TGTGCCAGCTCACCTGGGACAGCTGGGAATGAAAAACTGTTTTTT. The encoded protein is CASSPGTAGNEKLFF.

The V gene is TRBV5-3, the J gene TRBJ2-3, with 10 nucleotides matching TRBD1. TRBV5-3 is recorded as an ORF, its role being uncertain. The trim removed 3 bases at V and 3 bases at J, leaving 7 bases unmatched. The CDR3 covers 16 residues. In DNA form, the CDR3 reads TGTGCCAGAAGCTCTGGGACAGGGGCCCTGACAGATACGCAGTATTTT. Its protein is CARSSGTGALTDTQYF.

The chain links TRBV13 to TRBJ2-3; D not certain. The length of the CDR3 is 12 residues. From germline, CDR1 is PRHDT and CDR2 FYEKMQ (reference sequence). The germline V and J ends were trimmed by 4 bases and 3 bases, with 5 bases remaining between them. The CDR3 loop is CASSSRTDTQYF. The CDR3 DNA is TGTGCCAGCAGCTCACGGACAGATACGCAGTATTTT.

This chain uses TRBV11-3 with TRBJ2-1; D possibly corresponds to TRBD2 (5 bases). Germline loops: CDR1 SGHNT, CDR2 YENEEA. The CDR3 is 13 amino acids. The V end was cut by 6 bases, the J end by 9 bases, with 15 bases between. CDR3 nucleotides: TGTGCCAGCAGTGGGAGCTACTGGGCTGAGCAGTTCTTC. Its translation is CASSGSYWAEQFF.

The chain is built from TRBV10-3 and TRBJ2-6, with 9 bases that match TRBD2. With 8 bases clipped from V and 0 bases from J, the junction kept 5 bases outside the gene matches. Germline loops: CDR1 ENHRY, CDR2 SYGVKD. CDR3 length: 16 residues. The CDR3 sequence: CAIGLAFSSGANVLTF. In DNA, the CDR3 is TGTGCCATCGGACTAGCGTTTAGCTCTGGGGCCAACGTCCTGACTTTC.

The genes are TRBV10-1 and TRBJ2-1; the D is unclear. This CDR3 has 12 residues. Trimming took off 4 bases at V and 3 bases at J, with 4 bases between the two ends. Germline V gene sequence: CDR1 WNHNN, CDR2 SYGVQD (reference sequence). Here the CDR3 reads CASSASYNEQFF. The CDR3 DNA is TGCGCCAGCAGTGCTAGCTACAATGAGCAGTTCTTC.